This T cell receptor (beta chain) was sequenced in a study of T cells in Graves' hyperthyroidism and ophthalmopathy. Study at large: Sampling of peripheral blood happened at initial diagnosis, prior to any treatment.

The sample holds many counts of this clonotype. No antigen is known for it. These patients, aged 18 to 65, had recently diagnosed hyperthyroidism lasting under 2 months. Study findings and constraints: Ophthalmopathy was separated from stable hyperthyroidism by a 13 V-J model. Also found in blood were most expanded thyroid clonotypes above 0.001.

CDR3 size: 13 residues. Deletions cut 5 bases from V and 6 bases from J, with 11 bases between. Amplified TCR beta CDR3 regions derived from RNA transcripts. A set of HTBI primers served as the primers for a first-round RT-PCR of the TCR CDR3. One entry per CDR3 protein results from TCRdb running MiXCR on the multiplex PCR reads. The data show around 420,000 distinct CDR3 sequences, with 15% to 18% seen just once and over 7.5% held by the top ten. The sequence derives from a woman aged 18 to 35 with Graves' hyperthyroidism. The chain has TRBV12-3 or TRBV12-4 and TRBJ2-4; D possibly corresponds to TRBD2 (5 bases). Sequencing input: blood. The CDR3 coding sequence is TGTGCCAGCAGTCACAGTGAGGGAAACATTCAGTACTTC. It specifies CASSHSEGNIQYF.